This T cell receptor (beta chain) is drawn from a study of a mutant IDH1 vaccine in newly diagnosed glioma. Study overall: Once 4-6 weeks had passed after radiotherapy alone, vaccination started, or it started with temozolomide cycles. Receipt of radiotherapy, temozolomide, or both preceded the study, and most received both.

Described time point: week 47, end of study. Vaccinated patients received 300 ug of mutant IDH1 20-mer peptide per dose, with topical imiquimod. Eight vaccinations were given in weeks 1, 3, 5, 7, 11, 15, 19 and 23. Assay: immunoSEQ multiplex PCR; the TCRdb copy retains only in-frame clones and omits some. The table has about 52,000 clones, 76% seen once. CDR1 is SGHNT, CDR2 YYREEE, per germline (reference sequence). V shed 0 bases, J shed 3 bases, and the junction held 4 bases outside the gene matches. The CDR3 has 16 residues. Note on this clone: What it binds is not known.

This sequence was found in a woman in her thirties or forties with glioma. Some clones in this sample may be carry-over from other donors' samples. Sequencing used PBMCs, obtained from a glioma patient whose treatment included an IDH1 peptide vaccine. This sequence joins TRBV5-4 and TRBJ2-3; 10 bases line up with TRBD2. The CDR3 bases are TGTGCCAGCAGCTTGGCCGGTAGCGGGGGGACAGATACGCAGTATTTT. It specifies CASSLAGSGGTDTQYF.